This T cell receptor (beta chain) originates from a study of blood T cell repertoires in COVID-19. Background on the study: Italy, Spain and the United States were the sources of the convalescent and acute COVID-19 samples. T cells, B-cell-depleted T cells, or PBMCs supplied cDNA or gDNA.

Authors' data handling: Amplification of reference gene primers was used by the study to estimate nucleated cell counts. Here immunoSEQ multiplex PCR was the method, and the copy in TCRdb shows in-frame clones only, minus some. That table gives V, J and clone size, and the DNA gave D and trimming. The table records more than 300,000 clones, roughly nine tenths of them present only once. Enrolled through a virtual design, the participants were between 18 and 89 years of age and came from approximately 25 US areas. V was cut by 6 bases and J by 1 base, with 14 bases left in between. The CDR3 is made up of 15 amino acids. Germline CDR1 SGHRS, CDR2 YFSETQ.

The chain is built from TRBV5-1 and TRBJ2-1; D is perhaps TRBD1 (7 bases). The source is a woman in her twenties or thirties who had been exposed to COVID-19. The sample was PBMCs or T cells enriched from blood (not recorded which). The DNA of the CDR3 is TGCGCCAGCATAGAGGGGGCGGGATCCTACAATGAGCAGTTCTTC. Protein: CASIEGAGSYNEQFF.